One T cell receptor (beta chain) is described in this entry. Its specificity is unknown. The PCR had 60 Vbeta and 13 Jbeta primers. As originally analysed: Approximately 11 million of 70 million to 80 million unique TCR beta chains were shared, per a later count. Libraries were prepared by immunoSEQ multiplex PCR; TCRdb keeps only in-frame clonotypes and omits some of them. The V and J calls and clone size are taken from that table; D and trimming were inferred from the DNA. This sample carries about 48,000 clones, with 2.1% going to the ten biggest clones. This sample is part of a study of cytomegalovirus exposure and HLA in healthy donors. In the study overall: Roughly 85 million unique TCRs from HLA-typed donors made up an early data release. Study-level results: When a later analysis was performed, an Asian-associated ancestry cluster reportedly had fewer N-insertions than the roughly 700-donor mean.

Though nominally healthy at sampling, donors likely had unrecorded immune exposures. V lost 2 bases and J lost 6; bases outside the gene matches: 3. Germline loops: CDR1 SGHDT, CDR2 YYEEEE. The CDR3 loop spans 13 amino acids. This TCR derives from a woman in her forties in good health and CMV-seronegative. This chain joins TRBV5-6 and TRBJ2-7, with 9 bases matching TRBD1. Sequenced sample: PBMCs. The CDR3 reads CASSFGQGLEQYF. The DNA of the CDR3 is TGTGCCAGCAGCTTCGGACAGGGGCTCGAGCAGTACTTC.